The sequence of this T cell receptor beta chain was determined in a study of cytomegalovirus exposure and HLA in healthy donors. As for the study in general: Some 90 million unique TCRs from HLA-typed donors were held in an early data release. Study-wide results and limits: The study had only CMV serostatus as immune exposure information. Productive status was seen about 87% or about 30% of the time for most TCR beta V segments in an earlier analysis.

The CDR3 covers 14 residues. Germline-derived CDR1 and CDR2 are LNHDA and SQIVND (reference sequence). V was clipped by 7 bases and J by 2 bases, with 12 bases between them. Researchers ran the PCR with 60 Vbeta and 13 Jbeta primers. Some clones are missing from TCRdb's copy, which holds only in-frame ones; the method was immunoSEQ multiplex PCR. The sample yields approximately 170,000 clones, 68% seen once. This clone was recorded a few times. Antigen: not known. The receptor was isolated from a woman aged 18-30 years in good health and CMV-seropositive. The sequencing input was PBMCs. The chain joins TRBV19 to TRBJ2-1; D is perhaps TRBD2 (6 bases). This chain's CDR3 is CASKAQRAYNEQFF. CDR3 nucleotides: TGTGCCAGTAAGGCCCAGCGGGCCTACAATGAGCAGTTCTTC.